The sequence of this T cell receptor (beta chain) was determined in a study of cytomegalovirus exposure and HLA in healthy donors. The study ran its PCR with 60 Vbeta and 13 Jbeta primers. This table comes from immunoSEQ multiplex PCR, and its TCRdb copy is limited to in-frame clones, with some not included. The table records approximately 97,000 clones, around four fifths of them present only once. The length of the CDR3 is 15 residues. Per the germline V gene, CDR1 is MNHEY and CDR2 is SMNVEV (reference sequence). With 4 bases clipped from V and 7 bases from J, the junction kept 4 bases outside the gene matches. Findings and limits, study-wide: Association with HLA alleles at 0.05 false discovery rate was found for 16,951 TCR beta sequences in a later analysis. The study assumed roughly uniform donor sequencing depth for presence/absence analyses.

Points on this clone: What it binds is unknown.

Sequences were obtained from PBMCs. The chain carries TRBV27 and TRBJ1-6; 10 bases agree with TRBD1. The source of this sequence is a middle-aged woman in good health and CMV-seropositive. CDR3 sequence (DNA): TGTGCCAGCAGTTCGGCGGGACAGGGGAATTCACCCCTCCACTTT. Translation: CASSSAGQGNSPLHF.